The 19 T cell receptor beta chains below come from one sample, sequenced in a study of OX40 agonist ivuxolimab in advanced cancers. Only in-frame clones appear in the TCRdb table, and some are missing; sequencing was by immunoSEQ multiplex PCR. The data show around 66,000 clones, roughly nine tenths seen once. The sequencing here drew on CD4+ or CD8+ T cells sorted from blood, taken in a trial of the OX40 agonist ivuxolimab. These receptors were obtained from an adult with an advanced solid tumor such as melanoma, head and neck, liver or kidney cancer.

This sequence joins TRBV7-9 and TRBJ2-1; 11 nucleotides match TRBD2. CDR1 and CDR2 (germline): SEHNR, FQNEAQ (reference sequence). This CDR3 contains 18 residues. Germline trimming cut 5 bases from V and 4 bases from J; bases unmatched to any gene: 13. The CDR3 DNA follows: TGTGCCAGCAGCCGACCCTTTCGACTAGCGGGACTATACAATGAGCAGTTCTTC. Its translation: CASSRPFRLAGLYNEQFF.

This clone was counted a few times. The CDR3 loop reads CASSATYNEQFF. The CDR3 nucleotides are TGTGCCAGCAGCGCCACATACAATGAGCAGTTCTTC. The rearrangement links TRBV9 to TRBJ2-1; D not resolved. With 3 bases removed from V and 4 bases from J, the gap between germline ends came to 5 bases. Germline lookup yields CDR1 SGDLS and CDR2 YYNGEE. The CDR3 runs 12 residues.

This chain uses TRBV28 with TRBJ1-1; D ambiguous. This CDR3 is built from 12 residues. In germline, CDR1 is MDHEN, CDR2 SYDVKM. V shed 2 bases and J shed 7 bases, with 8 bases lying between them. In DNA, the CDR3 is TGTGCCAGCAGTTTAAGCGAGGGTGAAGCTTTCTTT. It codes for CASSLSEGEAFF.

In DNA form, the CDR3 reads TGCGCCAGCAGCTTACAAGGGACGGGATACTATGGCTACACCTTC. It is translated as CASSLQGTGYYGYTF. The chain couples TRBV5-1 to TRBJ1-2; D perhaps matches TRBD1 (5 bases). Germline CDR1 is SGHRS and CDR2 is YFSETQ. Trimming took 2 bases from V and 3 from J, leaving 14 bases between them. The CDR3 has 15 residues.

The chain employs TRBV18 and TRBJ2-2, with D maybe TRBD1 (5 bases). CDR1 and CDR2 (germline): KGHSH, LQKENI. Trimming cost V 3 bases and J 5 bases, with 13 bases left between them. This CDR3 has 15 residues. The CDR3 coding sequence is TGTGCCAGCTCACCCAACAGGAGTGGGACCGGGGAGCTGTTTTTT. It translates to CASSPNRSGTGELFF.

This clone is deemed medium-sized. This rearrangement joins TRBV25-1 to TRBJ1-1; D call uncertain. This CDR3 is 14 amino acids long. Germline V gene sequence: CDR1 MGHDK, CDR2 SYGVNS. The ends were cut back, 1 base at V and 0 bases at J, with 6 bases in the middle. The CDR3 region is CASSESRMNTEAFF. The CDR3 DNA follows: TGTGCCAGCAGTGAATCCCGGATGAACACTGAAGCTTTCTTT.

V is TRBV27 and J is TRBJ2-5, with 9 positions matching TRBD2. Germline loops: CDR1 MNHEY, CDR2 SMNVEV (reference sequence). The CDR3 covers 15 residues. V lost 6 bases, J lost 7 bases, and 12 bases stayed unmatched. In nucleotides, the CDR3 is TGTGCCAGCAGCCGCGGGAGGGGTCTCGGCGGGACCCAGTACTTC. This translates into CASSRGRGLGGTQYF.

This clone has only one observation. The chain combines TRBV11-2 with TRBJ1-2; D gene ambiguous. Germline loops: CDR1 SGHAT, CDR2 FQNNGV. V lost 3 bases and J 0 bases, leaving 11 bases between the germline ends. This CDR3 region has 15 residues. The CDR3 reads CASSFRTEANYGYTF. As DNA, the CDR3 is TGTGCCAGCAGCTTTCGGACGGAAGCTAACTATGGCTACACCTTC.

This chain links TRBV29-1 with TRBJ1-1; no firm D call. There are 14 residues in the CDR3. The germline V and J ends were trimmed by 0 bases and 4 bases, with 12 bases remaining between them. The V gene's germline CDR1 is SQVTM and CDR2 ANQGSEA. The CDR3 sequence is CSVEEHQGLTEAFF. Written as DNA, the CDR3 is TGCAGCGTTGAAGAACATCAAGGACTCACTGAAGCTTTCTTT.

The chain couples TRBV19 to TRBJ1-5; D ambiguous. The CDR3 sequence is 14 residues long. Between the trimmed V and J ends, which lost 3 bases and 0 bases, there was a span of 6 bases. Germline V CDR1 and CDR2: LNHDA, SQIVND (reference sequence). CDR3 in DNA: TGTGCCAGTAGTATGCTGTTTAGCAATCAGCCCCAGCATTTT. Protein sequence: CASSMLFSNQPQHF.

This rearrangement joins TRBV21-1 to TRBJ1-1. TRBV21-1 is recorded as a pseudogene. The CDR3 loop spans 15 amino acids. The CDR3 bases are TGTGCCAGCAGGAGGGGTGGGCCGTCGAACACTGAAGCTTTCTTT. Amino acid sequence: CASRRGGPSNTEAFF.

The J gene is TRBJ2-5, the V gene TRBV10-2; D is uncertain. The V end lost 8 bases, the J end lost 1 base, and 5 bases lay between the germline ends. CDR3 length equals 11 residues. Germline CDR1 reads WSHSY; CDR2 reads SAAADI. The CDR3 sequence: CASAIQETQYF. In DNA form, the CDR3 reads TGCGCCAGCGCGATCCAAGAGACCCAGTACTTC.

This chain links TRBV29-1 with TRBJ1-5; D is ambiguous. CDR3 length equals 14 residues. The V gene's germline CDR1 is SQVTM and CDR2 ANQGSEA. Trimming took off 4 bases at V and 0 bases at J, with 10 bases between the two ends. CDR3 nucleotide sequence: TGCAGCGTTGCTCGGGGTAATAGCAATCAGCCCCAGCATTTT. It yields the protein CSVARGNSNQPQHF.

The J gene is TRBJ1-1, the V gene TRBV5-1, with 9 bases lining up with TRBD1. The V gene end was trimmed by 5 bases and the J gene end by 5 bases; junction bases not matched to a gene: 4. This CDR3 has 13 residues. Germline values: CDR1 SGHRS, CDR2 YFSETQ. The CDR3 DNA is TGCGCCAGCAGACAGGGGGCTAGGACTGAAGCTTTCTTT. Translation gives CASRQGARTEAFF.

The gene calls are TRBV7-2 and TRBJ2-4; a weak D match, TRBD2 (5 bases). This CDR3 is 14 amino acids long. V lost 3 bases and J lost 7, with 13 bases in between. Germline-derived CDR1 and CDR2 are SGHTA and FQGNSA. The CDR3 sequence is CASSFGAGRNIQYF. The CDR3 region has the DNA TGTGCCAGCAGCTTTGGTGCGGGTAGGAACATTCAGTACTTC. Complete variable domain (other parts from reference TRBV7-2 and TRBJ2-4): GAGVSQSPSNKVTEKGKDVELRCDPISGHTALYWYRQSLGQGLEFLIYFQGNSAPDKSGLPSDRFSAERTGGSVSTLTIQRTQQEDSAVYLCASSFGAGRNIQYFGAGTRLSVL.

CDR3: CASSLRPNYGYTF. In DNA form, the CDR3 reads TGTGCCAGCAGTTTGAGGCCTAACTATGGCTACACCTTC. The rearrangement links TRBV27 to TRBJ1-2; D is unresolved. The CDR3 totals 13 residues. Germline lookup yields CDR1 MNHEY and CDR2 SMNVEV (reference sequence). The V end lost 3 bases, the J end lost 0 bases, and 5 bases lay between the germline ends.

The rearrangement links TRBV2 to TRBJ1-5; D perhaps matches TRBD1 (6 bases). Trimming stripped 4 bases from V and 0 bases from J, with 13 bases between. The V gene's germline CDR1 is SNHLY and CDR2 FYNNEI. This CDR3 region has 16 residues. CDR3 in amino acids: CASSGRQVYSNQPQHF. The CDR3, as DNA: TGTGCCAGCAGTGGGAGACAGGTATATAGCAATCAGCCCCAGCATTTT.

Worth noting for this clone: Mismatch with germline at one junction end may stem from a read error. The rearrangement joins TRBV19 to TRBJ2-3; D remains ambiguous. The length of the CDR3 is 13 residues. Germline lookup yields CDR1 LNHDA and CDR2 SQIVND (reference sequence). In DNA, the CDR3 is TGTGCCAGTAGTATACGTCGGCAGACCGAGATGGATTTT. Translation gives CASSIRRQTEMDF.

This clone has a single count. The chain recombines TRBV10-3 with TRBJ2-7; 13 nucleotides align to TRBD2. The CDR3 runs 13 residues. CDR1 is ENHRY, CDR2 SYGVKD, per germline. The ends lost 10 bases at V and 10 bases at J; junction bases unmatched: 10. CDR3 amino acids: CATEGTSGERQYF. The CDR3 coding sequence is TGTGCCACGGAGGGGACTAGCGGGGAAAGACAGTACTTC.